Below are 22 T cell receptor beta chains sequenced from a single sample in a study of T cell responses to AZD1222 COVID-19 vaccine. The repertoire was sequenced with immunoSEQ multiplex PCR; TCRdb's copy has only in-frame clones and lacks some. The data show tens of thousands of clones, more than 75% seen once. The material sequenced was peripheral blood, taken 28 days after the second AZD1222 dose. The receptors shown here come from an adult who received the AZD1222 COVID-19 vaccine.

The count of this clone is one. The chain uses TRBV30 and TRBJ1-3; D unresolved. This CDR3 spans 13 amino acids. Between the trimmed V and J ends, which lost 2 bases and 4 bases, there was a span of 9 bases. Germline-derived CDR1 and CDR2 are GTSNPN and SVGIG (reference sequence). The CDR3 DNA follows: TGTGCCTGGAGTTTGGGAACAGGAAACACCATATATTTT. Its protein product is CAWSLGTGNTIYF. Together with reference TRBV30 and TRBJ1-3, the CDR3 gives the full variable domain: SQTIHQWPATLVQPVGSPLSLECTVEGTSNPNLYWYRQAAGRGLQLLFYSVGIGQISSEVPQNLSASRPQDRQFILSSKKLLLSDSGFYLCAWSLGTGNTIYFGEGSWLTVV.

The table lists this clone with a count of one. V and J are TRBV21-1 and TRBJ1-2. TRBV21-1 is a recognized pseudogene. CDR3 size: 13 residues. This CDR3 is CASSLRVYYGYTF. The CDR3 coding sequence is TGTGCCAGCAGCCTCCGGGTCTACTATGGCTACACCTTC.

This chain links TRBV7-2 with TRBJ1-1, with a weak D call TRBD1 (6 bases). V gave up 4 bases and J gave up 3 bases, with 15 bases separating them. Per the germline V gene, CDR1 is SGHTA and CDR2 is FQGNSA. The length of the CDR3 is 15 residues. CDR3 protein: CASSSEQGADTEAFF. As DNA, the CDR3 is TGTGCCAGCAGCTCCGAACAGGGCGCCGACACTGAAGCTTTCTTT.

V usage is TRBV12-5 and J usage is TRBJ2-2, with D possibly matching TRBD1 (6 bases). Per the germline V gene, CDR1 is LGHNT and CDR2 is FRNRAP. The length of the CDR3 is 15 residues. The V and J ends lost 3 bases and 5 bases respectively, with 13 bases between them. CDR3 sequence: CASGLYSRGTGELFF. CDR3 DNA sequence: TGTGCTAGTGGTTTATATTCCAGGGGTACCGGGGAGCTGTTTTTT. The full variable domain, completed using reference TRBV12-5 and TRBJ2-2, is DARVTQTPRHKVTEMGQEVTMRCQPILGHNTVFWYRQTMMQGLELLAYFRNRAPLDDSGMPKDRFSAEMPDATLATLKIQPSEPRDSAVYFCASGLYSRGTGELFFGEGSRLTVL.

The CDR3 reads CSVETGTAYGYTF. CDR3 nucleotides: TGCAGCGTCGAGACAGGGACCGCCTATGGCTACACCTTC. The chain joins TRBV29-1 to TRBJ1-2; 7 bases are a match to TRBD1. V was clipped by 6 bases and J by 4 bases; unmatched bases: 8. Germline V CDR1 and CDR2: SQVTM, ANQGSEA. This CDR3 contains 13 residues.

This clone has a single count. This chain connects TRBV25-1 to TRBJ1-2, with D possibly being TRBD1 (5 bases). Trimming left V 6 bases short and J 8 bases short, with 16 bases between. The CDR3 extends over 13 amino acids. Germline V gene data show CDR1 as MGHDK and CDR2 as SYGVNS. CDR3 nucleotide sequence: TGTGCCAGCAGCCCCCCGGGACCCCCCGGCTACACCTTC. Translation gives CASSPPGPPGYTF.

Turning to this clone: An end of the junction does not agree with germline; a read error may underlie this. The CDR3 DNA sequence: TGTGCCAGCAGCCCCGGACAGGGCGCCCTGGGGGACTTC. Amino acids: CASSPGQGALGDF. The V gene is TRBV5-6, the J gene TRBJ2-7, with TRBD1 matching 8 bases. Germline values: CDR1 SGHDT, CDR2 YYEEEE. The CDR3 is 13 amino acids.

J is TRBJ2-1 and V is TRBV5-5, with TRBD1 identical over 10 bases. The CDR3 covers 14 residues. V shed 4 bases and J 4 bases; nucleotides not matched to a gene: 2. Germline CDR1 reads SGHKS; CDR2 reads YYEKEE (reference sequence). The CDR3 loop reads CASSQGQGYNEQFF. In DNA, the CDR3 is TGTGCCAGCAGCCAGGGACAGGGGTACAATGAGCAGTTCTTC.

DNA for the CDR3: TGTGCCAGCAGTGACCCCCGACGGGACAGGGGTTACGAGCAGTACTTC. It codes for CASSDPRRDRGYEQYF. This chain joins TRBV6-4 and TRBJ2-7; 10 bases align to TRBD1. CDR3 length equals 16 residues. Germline V gene data show CDR1 as MRHNA and CDR2 as SNTAGT. V was pared by 2 bases and J by 4 bases, with 8 bases of the junction left unmatched.

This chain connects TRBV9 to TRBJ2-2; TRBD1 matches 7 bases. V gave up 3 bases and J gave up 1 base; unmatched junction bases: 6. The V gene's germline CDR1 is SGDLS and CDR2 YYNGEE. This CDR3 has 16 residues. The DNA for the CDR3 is TGTGCCAGCAGCGCCGCCGGGACAGTGAACACCGGGGAGCTGTTTTTT. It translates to CASSAAGTVNTGELFF.

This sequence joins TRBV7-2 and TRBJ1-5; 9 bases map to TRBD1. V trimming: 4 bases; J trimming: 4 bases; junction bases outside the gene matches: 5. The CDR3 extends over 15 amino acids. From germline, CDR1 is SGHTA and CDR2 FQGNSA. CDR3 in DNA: TGTGCCAGCAGCTCATCGGGACAGGGTAATCAGCCCCAGCATTTT. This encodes CASSSSGQGNQPQHF. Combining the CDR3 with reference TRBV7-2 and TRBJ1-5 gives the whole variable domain GAGVSQSPSNKVTEKGKDVELRCDPISGHTALYWYRQSLGQGLEFLIYFQGNSAPDKSGLPSDRFSAERTGGSVSTLTIQRTQQEDSAVYLCASSSSGQGNQPQHFGDGTRLSIL.

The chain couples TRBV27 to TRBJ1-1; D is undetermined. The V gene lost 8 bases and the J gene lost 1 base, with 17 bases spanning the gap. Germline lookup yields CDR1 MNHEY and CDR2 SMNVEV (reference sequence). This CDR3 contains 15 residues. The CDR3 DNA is TGTGCCAGCGGATTGAGCGCGGGGTCGAACACTGAAGCTTTCTTT. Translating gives CASGLSAGSNTEAFF.

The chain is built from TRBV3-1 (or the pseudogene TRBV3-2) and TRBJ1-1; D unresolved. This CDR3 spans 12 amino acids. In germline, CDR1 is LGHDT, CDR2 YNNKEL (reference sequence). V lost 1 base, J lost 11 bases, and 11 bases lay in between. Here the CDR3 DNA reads TGTGCCAGCAGCCAAGCGGCCGGACGGGCTTTCTTT. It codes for CASSQAAGRAFF.

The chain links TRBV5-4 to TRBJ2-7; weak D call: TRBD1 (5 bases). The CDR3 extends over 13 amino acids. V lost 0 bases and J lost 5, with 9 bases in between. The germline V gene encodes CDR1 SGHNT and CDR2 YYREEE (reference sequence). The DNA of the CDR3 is TGTGCCAGCAGCTTGGACAGGCTACACGAGCAGTACTTC. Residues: CASSLDRLHEQYF.

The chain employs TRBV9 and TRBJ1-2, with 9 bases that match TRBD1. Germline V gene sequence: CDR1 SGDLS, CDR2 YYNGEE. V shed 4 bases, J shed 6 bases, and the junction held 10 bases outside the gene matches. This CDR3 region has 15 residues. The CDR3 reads CASSSSTGGVDGYTF. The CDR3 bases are TGTGCCAGCAGCTCATCGACAGGGGGAGTAGATGGCTACACCTTC.

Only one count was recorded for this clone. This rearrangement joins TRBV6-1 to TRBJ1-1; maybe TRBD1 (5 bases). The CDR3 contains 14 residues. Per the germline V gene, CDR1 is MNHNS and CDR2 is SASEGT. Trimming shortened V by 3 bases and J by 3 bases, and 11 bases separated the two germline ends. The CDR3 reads CASSDPREHTEAFF. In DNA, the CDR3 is TGTGCCAGCAGTGACCCCAGGGAGCACACTGAAGCTTTCTTT.

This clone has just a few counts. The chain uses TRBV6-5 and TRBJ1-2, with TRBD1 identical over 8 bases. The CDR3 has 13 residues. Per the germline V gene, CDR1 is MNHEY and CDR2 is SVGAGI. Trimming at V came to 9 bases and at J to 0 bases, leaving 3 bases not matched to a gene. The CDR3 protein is CASPGQANYGYTF. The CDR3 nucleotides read TGTGCCAGTCCGGGACAGGCTAACTATGGCTACACCTTC.

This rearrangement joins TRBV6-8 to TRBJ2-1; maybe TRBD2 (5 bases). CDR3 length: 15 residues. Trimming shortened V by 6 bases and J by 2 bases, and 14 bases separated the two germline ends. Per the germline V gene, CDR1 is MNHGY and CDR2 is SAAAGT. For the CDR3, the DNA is TGTGCCAGCAGAACTAGGGTGTTCCCCTACAATGAGCAGTTCTTC. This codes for CASRTRVFPYNEQFF.

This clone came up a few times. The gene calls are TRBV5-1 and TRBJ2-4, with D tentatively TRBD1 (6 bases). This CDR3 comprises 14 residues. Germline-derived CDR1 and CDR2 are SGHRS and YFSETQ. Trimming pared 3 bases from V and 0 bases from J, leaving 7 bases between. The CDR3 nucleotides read TGCGCCAGCAGCTCAGGGGTAGCCAAAAACATTCAGTACTTC. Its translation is CASSSGVAKNIQYF.

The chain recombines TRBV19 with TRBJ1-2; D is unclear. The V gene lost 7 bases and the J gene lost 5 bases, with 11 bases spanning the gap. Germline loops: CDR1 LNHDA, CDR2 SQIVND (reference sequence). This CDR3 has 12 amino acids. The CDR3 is CASTPGDYGYTF. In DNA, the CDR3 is TGTGCCAGTACCCCGGGTGATTATGGCTACACCTTC.

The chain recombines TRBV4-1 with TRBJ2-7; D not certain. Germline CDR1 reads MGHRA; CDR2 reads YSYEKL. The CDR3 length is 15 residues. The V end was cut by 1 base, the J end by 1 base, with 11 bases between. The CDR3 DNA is TGCGCCAGCAGCCAAGTGATAGCCAAGTCCTACGAGCAGTACTTC. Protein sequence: CASSQVIAKSYEQYF.

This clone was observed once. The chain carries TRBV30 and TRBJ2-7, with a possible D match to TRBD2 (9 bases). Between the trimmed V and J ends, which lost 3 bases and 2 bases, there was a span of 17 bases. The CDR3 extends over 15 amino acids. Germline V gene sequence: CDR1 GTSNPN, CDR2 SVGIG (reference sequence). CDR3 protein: CAWSRGLAGTYEQYF. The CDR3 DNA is TGTGCCTGGAGCAGGGGGCTAGCGGGAACCTACGAGCAGTACTTC.